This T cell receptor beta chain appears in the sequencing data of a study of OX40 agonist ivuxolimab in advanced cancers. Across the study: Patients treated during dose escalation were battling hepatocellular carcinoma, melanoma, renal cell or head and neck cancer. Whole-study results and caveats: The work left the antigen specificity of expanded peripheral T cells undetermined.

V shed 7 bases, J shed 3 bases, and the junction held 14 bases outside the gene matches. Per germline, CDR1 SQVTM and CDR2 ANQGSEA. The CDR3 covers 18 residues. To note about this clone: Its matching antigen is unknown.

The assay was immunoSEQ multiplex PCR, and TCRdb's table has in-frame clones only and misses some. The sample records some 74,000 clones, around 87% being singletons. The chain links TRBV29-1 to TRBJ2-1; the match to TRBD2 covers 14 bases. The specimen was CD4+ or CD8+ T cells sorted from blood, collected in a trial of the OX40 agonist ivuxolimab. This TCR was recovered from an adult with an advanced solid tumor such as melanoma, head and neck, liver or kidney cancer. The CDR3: CSAAGTSGRSMDYNEQFF. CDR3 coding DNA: TGCAGCGCGGCCGGGACTAGCGGGAGAAGTATGGACTACAATGAGCAGTTCTTC.